This T cell receptor beta chain was captured by sequencing in a study of blood T cell repertoires in COVID-19 (dated by TCRdb to the early 2020s). Background for the entire study: Collaborator samples came from the United States, Italy and Spain and covered acute and convalescent phases of COVID-19. Samples were obtained from the ongoing ImmuneRACE study (first 160 participants) and from about 1,300 subjects provided by 6 global collaborators. A de-identified subject ID, COVID-19 status, age in years and sex were almost always included in the sample metadata. Subjects who had been exposed to COVID-19, were actively infected with it, or had recovered from it provided the deeply sampled blood TCRbeta repertoires that made up the dataset. The prospective study material was composed of cDNA or gDNA derived from T cells, B-cell-depleted T cells, or PBMCs. Where HLA class I and class II types were available, the types were taken from metadata supplied by the sample provider, not from assay-based typing. The repertoires were released in a freely available public database intended as a resource for research on the immune response to SARS-CoV-2. Beyond this particular receptor, the publication reports: The quantity of clinical and demographic metadata differed by source and by participant and was supplied without curation.

TCRbeta CDR3 regions were amplified from genomic DNA using the immunoSEQ Assay, a bias-controlled multiplex PCR. In the paper's pipeline: Within the assay, amplification of reference gene primers was used to estimate how many nucleated cells each sample contained. To quantify the absolute abundance of each unique TCRbeta CDR3 rearrangement, sequence reads were collapsed and filtered. For each sample, productive Simpson clonality was calculated as the square root of Simpson's diversity index across productive rearrangements. Here the immuneACCESS table is served through TCRdb, limited to in-frame sequences with V and J called. Missing clones are a known gap in these copies; in checked studies unresolved V genes cover under half, and the rest lacks a known reason. V and J calls and clone size are as listed in that table; D and trimming were resolved from the DNA. The sample table shows approximately 150,000 clones, and less than 90% are seen once. The top ten hold under 10% of the sample.

One collaborating source in Seattle enrolled patients while the patients were actively infected and followed the patients over time throughout the course of disease. The collaborating institutions used their own protocols to collect whole blood in K2EDTA tubes. For TCRbeta analysis, collaborators shipped samples as frozen whole blood, isolated PBMCs, or DNA extracted from either of those sample types. Regarding this clone: Its antigen remains undetermined. Base qualities are not provided; no much larger clone lies one nucleotide away.

CDR1 is given as MNHNS and CDR2 as SASEGT, both from the germline V gene. V is reduced by 3 bases and J by 3 bases, leaving a spacing of 13 bases between them. The cysteine opens and the phenylalanine closes a CDR3 of 15 amino acids. Just the 45-base CDR3 DNA is kept, in frame starting at base 1. The clonotype comes from a man aged 25 to 40 with COVID-19, enrolled during active disease. The rearrangement joined TRBV6-1 to TRBJ2-3, and the D gene may be TRBD2, 6 bases matching. Material for sequencing was peripheral blood. The DNA sequence is as follows: TGTGCCAGCAGTGAGTCCCGGGAGCGGACAGATACGCAGTATTTT. Protein translation: CASSESRERTDTQYF.